The next 32 T cell receptor beta chains were all read from a single sample in a study of blood T cell repertoires in COVID-19. Here immunoSEQ multiplex PCR was the method, and the copy in TCRdb shows in-frame clones only, minus some. The sample comprises 180,000 or so clones, 75% to 90% of which are singletons, and 7.5% to 9.5% rests with the top ten. Sequencing used peripheral blood. The receptors come from a woman between 55 and 75 years old with acute or convalescent COVID-19.

The table lists this clone with a few counts. The chain uses TRBV3-1 (or the pseudogene TRBV3-2) and TRBJ1-1; D not certain. V dropped 4 bases and J dropped 0 bases, with 6 bases sitting between them. The CDR3 contains 13 residues. Germline-derived CDR1 and CDR2 are LGHDT and YNNKEL (reference sequence). The CDR3 DNA reads TGTGCCAGCAGCCGCGGCGTGAACACTGAAGCTTTCTTT. Its protein product is CASSRGVNTEAFF.

The J gene is TRBJ1-3, the V gene TRBV4-1; TRBD1 is a possible D gene (5 bases). The CDR3 runs to 16 residues. CDR1 is MGHRA and CDR2 is YSYEKL in the germline V gene. Trimming removed 5 bases from V and 0 bases from J, with 14 bases in between. The CDR3 sequence: CASSGGVGYSGNTIYF. CDR3 nucleotide sequence: TGCGCCAGCAGCGGGGGGGTCGGCTACTCTGGAAACACCATATATTTT.

The CDR3 bases are TGTGCCAGCAGTTTAGTAGGGGCTAACACCTACGAGCAGTACTTC. Its protein is CASSLVGANTYEQYF. J is TRBJ2-7 and V is TRBV27; perhaps TRBD1 as D (5 bases). Germline-derived CDR1 and CDR2 are MNHEY and SMNVEV (reference sequence). CDR3 length: 15 residues. Trimming pared 2 bases from V and 2 bases from J, leaving 13 bases between.

J is TRBJ2-5 and V is TRBV13, with 8 bases identical to TRBD2. The V segment lost 6 bases and the J segment 3 bases; nucleotides outside the gene matches: 3. CDR1 is PRHDT, CDR2 FYEKMQ, per germline (reference sequence). CDR3 length: 13 amino acids. CDR3 nucleotides: TGTGCCAGCAGGCGAGCGGGAGAAGAGACCCAGTACTTC. Protein: CASRRAGEETQYF.

The V gene is TRBV28, the J gene TRBJ1-2, with D possibly matching TRBD1 (5 bases). The V end was cut by 10 bases, the J end by 6 bases, with 12 bases between. CDR3 length: 11 residues. Germline CDR1 reads MDHEN; CDR2 reads SYDVKM. DNA of the CDR3: TGTGCCACCCAGGGAGGGGATGGCTACACCTTC. Encoded protein: CATQGGDGYTF.

V usage is TRBV2 and J usage is TRBJ2-5; 8 nucleotides match TRBD2. Per the germline V gene, CDR1 is SNHLY and CDR2 is FYNNEI. With V trimmed by 7 bases and J by 1 base, 5 bases remained unmatched. This CDR3 has 14 residues. The CDR3 here is CASKERGIQETQYF. CDR3 DNA: TGTGCCAGCAAGGAGCGGGGGATCCAAGAGACCCAGTACTTC.

V is TRBV25-1 and J is TRBJ2-5, with 8 bases fitting TRBD2. The CDR3 has 16 residues. V lost 6 bases to trimming and J lost 5 bases; unmatched junction nucleotides: 14. CDR1 and CDR2 (germline): MGHDK, SYGVNS. CDR3: CASSVGRDSQKETQYF. As DNA, the CDR3 is TGTGCCAGCAGCGTCGGGAGGGACTCTCAGAAGGAGACCCAGTACTTC. Full variable domain (outside the CDR3, taken from reference TRBV25-1 and TRBJ2-5): EADIYQTPRYLVIGTGKKITLECSQTMGHDKMYWYQQDPGMELHLIHYSYGVNSTEKGDLSSESTVSRIRTEHFPLTLESARPSHTSQYLCASSVGRDSQKETQYFGPGTRLLVL.

The rearrangement uses TRBV5-1 and TRBJ2-1, with TRBD1 matching over 7 bases. Trimming took 4 bases from V and 1 from J; bases not matched to a gene: 2. The CDR3 extends over 14 amino acids. The germline CDR1 and CDR2 sequences are SGHRS and YFSETQ. CDR3 DNA: TGCGCCAGCAGCGGGGGACAGTCCTACAATGAGCAGTTCTTC. It specifies CASSGGQSYNEQFF.

V and J are TRBV7-9 and TRBJ1-5; TRBD1 matches at 9 bases. This CDR3 contains 17 residues. V lost 1 base, J lost 5 bases, and 9 bases stayed unmatched. Germline V gene lookup returns CDR1 SEHNR and CDR2 FQNEAQ (reference sequence). This CDR3 is CASSLDPYRGRDQPQHF. Here the CDR3 DNA reads TGTGCCAGCAGCTTAGACCCTTACAGGGGGCGCGATCAGCCCCAGCATTTT.

The gene calls are TRBV2 and TRBJ2-1, with 8 bases matching TRBD1. The germline V gene encodes CDR1 SNHLY and CDR2 FYNNEI. V lost 6 bases, J lost 9 bases, and 7 bases stayed unmatched. CDR3 size: 13 residues. CDR3 in amino acids: CASRRTGNGEQFF. The CDR3 region has the DNA TGTGCCAGCAGGCGGACAGGGAACGGTGAGCAGTTCTTC.

This chain connects TRBV27 to TRBJ2-1, with 10 nucleotides matching TRBD2. CDR3 size: 17 residues. Germline values: CDR1 MNHEY, CDR2 SMNVEV (reference sequence). V shed 2 bases and J 7 bases; nucleotides not matched to a gene: 11. The CDR3: CASSLISSGRPGNEQFF. In nucleotides, the CDR3 is TGTGCCAGCAGTTTAATTAGTAGCGGGAGGCCGGGGAATGAGCAGTTCTTC.

The chain employs TRBV9 and TRBJ2-7, with D maybe TRBD2 (5 bases). V lost 0 bases, J lost 5 bases, and 12 bases lay in between. The CDR3 extends over 14 amino acids. CDR1 is SGDLS, CDR2 YYNGEE, per germline. In DNA form, the CDR3 reads TGTGCCAGCAGCGTAGGAGGGTCGGCGGACGAGCAGTACTTC. It encodes CASSVGGSADEQYF.

The chain recombines TRBV9 with TRBJ2-1; 10 bases map to TRBD2. The CDR3 runs to 14 residues. Germline-derived CDR1 and CDR2 are SGDLS and YYNGEE. Trimming took 4 bases from V and 10 from J; bases not matched to a gene: 8. In nucleotides, the CDR3 is TGTGCCAGCAGCCTCGGACTAGCGGAGGGGGAGCAGTTCTTC. Amino acid sequence: CASSLGLAEGEQFF.

V is TRBV19 and J is TRBJ2-1; possible D gene TRBD2, 5 bases. Germline CDR1 is LNHDA and CDR2 is SQIVND (reference sequence). Trimming stripped 3 bases from V and 10 bases from J, with 19 bases between. The CDR3 length is 15 residues. The CDR3: CASSITTLGSGEQFF. CDR3 nucleotides: TGTGCCAGTAGTATCACAACACTAGGGTCTGGGGAGCAGTTCTTC.

The chain uses TRBV7-2 and TRBJ1-4; a possible D gene is TRBD1 (5 bases). V lost 2 bases to trimming and J lost 3 bases, with 7 bases between them. The V gene's germline CDR1 is SGHTA and CDR2 FQGNSA. The CDR3 runs 14 residues. The CDR3 nucleotides are TGTGCCAGCAGCTTACAGGGTCCTAATGAAAAACTGTTTTTT. Protein sequence: CASSLQGPNEKLFF.

This chain uses TRBV3-1 (or the pseudogene TRBV3-2) with TRBJ2-1; 9 nucleotides align to TRBD2. Germline V lookup: CDR1 LGHDT, CDR2 YNNKEL (reference sequence). Trimming at V came to 3 bases and at J to 2 bases, leaving 5 bases not matched to a gene. The CDR3 has 16 amino acids. CDR3 region: CASSHLPSGAYNEQFF. CDR3 DNA sequence: TGTGCCAGCAGCCACCTCCCTAGCGGGGCCTACAATGAGCAGTTCTTC.

The chain joins TRBV19 to TRBJ2-2, with a tentative D call TRBD1 (6 bases). The germline V gene encodes CDR1 LNHDA and CDR2 SQIVND (reference sequence). CDR3 length equals 15 residues. V dropped 1 base and J dropped 6 bases, with 12 bases sitting between them. For the CDR3, the DNA is TGTGCCAGTAGTATAGTGGGGGCCATCTCCGGGGAGCTGTTTTTT. Its protein product is CASSIVGAISGELFF. The full variable domain, rest sourced from reference TRBV19 and TRBJ2-2, is DGGITQSPKYLFRKEGQNVTLSCEQNLNHDAMYWYRQDPGQGLRLIYYSQIVNDFQKGDIAEGYSVSREKKESFPLTVTSAQKNPTAFYLCASSIVGAISGELFFGEGSRLTVL.

The DNA for the CDR3 is TGTGCCAGCAGCTTAGACCCCCGGACTTTCAGGGGTGGCTACACCTTC. It translates to CASSLDPRTFRGGYTF. The genes are TRBV7-2 and TRBJ1-2; TRBD1 might be the D (6 bases). Germline CDR1 SGHTA, CDR2 FQGNSA. This CDR3 has 16 residues. V lost 1 base, J lost 7 bases, and 19 bases lay in between.

The DNA of the CDR3 is TGCGCCAGCAGCTCGAATGGCTGGCGAGGAACTGAAGCTTTCTTT. It codes for CASSSNGWRGTEAFF. V is TRBV5-1 and J is TRBJ1-1; D call uncertain. This CDR3 spans 15 amino acids. Trimming shortened V by 3 bases and J by 5 bases, and 17 bases separated the two germline ends. The V gene's germline CDR1 is SGHRS and CDR2 YFSETQ.

The rearrangement joins TRBV18 to TRBJ1-2; 7 bases agree with TRBD1. The CDR3 has 14 residues. Germline-derived CDR1 and CDR2 are KGHSH and LQKENI. Germline trimming cut 1 base from V and 6 bases from J; bases unmatched to any gene: 5. This CDR3 is CASSPQSQGDGYTF. CDR3 DNA: TGTGCCAGCTCACCACAAAGCCAGGGGGATGGCTACACCTTC.

This clone appeared once. This chain joins TRBV6-2 or TRBV6-3 and TRBJ1-1, with D unresolved. The germline V gene encodes CDR1 MNHEY and CDR2 SVGEGT. The CDR3 has 13 residues. Trimming cost V 4 bases and J 1 base, with 7 bases left between them. The CDR3 spells CASSFSWNTEAFF. CDR3 bases: TGTGCCAGCAGTTTTTCCTGGAACACTGAAGCTTTCTTT.

This clone has a handful of counts. The chain employs TRBV19 and TRBJ2-3; no definite D call. The germline V and J ends were trimmed by 6 bases and 5 bases, with 6 bases remaining between them. The V gene's germline CDR1 is LNHDA and CDR2 SQIVND (reference sequence). The CDR3 extends over 11 amino acids. The CDR3 bases are TGTGCCAGTAGGATCAGAGATACGCAGTATTTT. It is translated as CASRIRDTQYF.

V usage is TRBV7-9 and J usage is TRBJ1-5; TRBD1 matches at 12 bases. From germline, CDR1 is SEHNR and CDR2 FQNEAQ (reference sequence). The length of the CDR3 is 15 residues. V lost 7 bases to trimming and J lost 9 bases; unmatched junction nucleotides: 10. The CDR3: CASTSGQGALRPQHF. CDR3 bases: TGTGCCAGCACCTCGGGACAGGGGGCTCTACGGCCCCAGCATTTT.

V usage is TRBV29-1 and J usage is TRBJ2-3; D gene uncertain. Trimming took off 2 bases at V and 4 bases at J, with 7 bases between the two ends. Germline CDR1 SQVTM, CDR2 ANQGSEA. The CDR3 is 12 amino acids. CDR3 DNA sequence: TGCAGCGTTGAAAACAGACCAGATACGCAGTATTTT. Translation gives CSVENRPDTQYF.

The chain uses TRBV27 and TRBJ2-1, with D possibly being TRBD1 (6 bases). The ends were cut back, 5 bases at V and 8 bases at J, with 10 bases in the middle. Germline CDR1 reads MNHEY; CDR2 reads SMNVEV (reference sequence). The CDR3 consists of 12 residues. The CDR3 DNA follows: TGTGCCAGCAGTAACCACAGGGATGAGCAGTTCTTC. This codes for CASSNHRDEQFF.

This rearrangement joins TRBV6-2 or TRBV6-3 to TRBJ1-5; possible D gene TRBD1, 6 bases. CDR1 is MNHEY and CDR2 is SVGEGT in the germline V gene. V lost 0 bases, J lost 9 bases, and 30 bases lay in between. The CDR3 length is 20 residues. DNA of the CDR3: TGTGCCAGCAGTTACTCGAGACTGACTGGGACAAGCTCCTCGTGGCCGCCCCAGCATTTT. Its translation: CASSYSRLTGTSSSWPPQHF.

The chain recombines TRBV28 with TRBJ2-1; the match to TRBD2 covers 9 bases. Trimming removed 5 bases from V and 7 bases from J; junction bases left unmatched: 9. Germline lookup yields CDR1 MDHEN and CDR2 SYDVKM. CDR3 length: 15 residues. The CDR3 sequence is CASSTPSGRSNEQFF. The CDR3 DNA is TGTGCCAGCAGTACCCCCAGCGGGAGGTCGAATGAGCAGTTCTTC.

The gene calls are TRBV9 and TRBJ1-1; the D gene is possibly TRBD1 (5 bases). The length of the CDR3 is 14 residues. The germline CDR1 and CDR2 sequences are SGDLS and YYNGEE. V lost 3 bases, J lost 0 bases, and 9 bases lay in between. Here the CDR3 DNA reads TGTGCCAGCAGCGGCGGGGCTGTGAACACTGAAGCTTTCTTT. Protein sequence: CASSGGAVNTEAFF.

This chain joins TRBV28 and TRBJ1-2, with TRBD1 as a possible D gene (5 bases). The germline V gene encodes CDR1 MDHEN and CDR2 SYDVKM. V lost 2 bases, J lost 8 bases, and 18 bases lay in between. The CDR3 is made up of 15 amino acids. The CDR3 sequence is CASSLGGLTMGGYTF. As DNA, the CDR3 is TGTGCCAGCAGTTTAGGGGGACTTACCATGGGAGGCTACACCTTC.

Worth noting for this clone: Other DNA variants within this sample encode the same CDR3. The chain combines TRBV6-5 with TRBJ1-5; 9 positions agree with TRBD1. CDR1 is MNHEY and CDR2 is SVGAGI in the germline V gene. The length of the CDR3 is 15 residues. Trimming cost V 6 bases and J 6 bases; bases outside gene matches: 9. The CDR3 bases are TGTGCCAGCAGCTCCGGGACAGGGTTGGGTCAGCCCCAGCATTTT. This encodes CASSSGTGLGQPQHF.

The rearrangement joins TRBV3-1 (or the pseudogene TRBV3-2) to TRBJ2-2; 12 nucleotides match TRBD2. This CDR3 has 16 amino acids. V shed 4 bases, J shed 4 bases, and the junction held 4 bases outside the gene matches. CDR1 LGHDT and CDR2 YNNKEL come from the germline V gene (reference sequence). The DNA for the CDR3 is TGTGCCAGCAGCCGCATGACTAGCGGGGGCACCGGGGAGCTGTTTTTT. Protein product: CASSRMTSGGTGELFF.

The chain links TRBV28 to TRBJ2-7; tentatively, D is TRBD2 (6 bases). Trimming pared 6 bases from V and 4 bases from J, leaving 16 bases between. The germline gives CDR1 MDHEN, CDR2 SYDVKM. CDR3 length: 14 residues. CDR3 nucleotide sequence: TGTGCCAGCAGGCCAACTAGCATCGGTTACGAGCAGTACTTC. Amino acid sequence: CASRPTSIGYEQYF.